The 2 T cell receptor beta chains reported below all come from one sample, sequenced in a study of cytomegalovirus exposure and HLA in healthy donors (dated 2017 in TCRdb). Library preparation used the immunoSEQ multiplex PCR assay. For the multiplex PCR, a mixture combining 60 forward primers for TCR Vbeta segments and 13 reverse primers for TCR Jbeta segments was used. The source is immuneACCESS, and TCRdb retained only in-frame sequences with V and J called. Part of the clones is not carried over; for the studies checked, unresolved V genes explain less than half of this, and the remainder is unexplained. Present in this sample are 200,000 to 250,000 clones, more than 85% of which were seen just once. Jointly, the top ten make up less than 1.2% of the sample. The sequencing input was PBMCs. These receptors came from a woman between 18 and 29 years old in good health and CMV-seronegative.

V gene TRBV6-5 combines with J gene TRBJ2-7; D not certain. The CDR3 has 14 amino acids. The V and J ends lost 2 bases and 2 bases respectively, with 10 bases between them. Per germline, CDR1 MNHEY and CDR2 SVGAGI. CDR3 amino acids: CASSYGSPPYEQYF. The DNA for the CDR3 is TGTGCCAGCAGTTACGGCAGTCCCCCCTACGAGCAGTACTTC.

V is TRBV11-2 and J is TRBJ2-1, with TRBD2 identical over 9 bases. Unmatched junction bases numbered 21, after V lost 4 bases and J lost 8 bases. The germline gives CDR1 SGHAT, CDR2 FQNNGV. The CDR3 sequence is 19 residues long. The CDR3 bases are TGTGCCAGCAGCTCTACAACTGGAGGTAGCGGGGGCCACCACTATGAGCAGTTCTTC. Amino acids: CASSSTTGGSGGHHYEQFF.